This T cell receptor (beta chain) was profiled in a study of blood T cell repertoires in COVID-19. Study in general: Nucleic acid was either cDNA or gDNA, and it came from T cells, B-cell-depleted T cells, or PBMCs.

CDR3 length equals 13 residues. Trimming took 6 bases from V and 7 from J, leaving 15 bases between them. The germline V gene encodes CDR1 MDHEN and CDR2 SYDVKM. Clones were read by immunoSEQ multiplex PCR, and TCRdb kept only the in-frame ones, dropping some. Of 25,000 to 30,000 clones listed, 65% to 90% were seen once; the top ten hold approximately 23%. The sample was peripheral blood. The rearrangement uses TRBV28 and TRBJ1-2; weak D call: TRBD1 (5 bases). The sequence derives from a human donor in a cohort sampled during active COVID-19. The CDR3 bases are TGTGCCAGCAGCTCCCCCGGGGGGGGTGGCTACACCTTC. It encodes CASSSPGGGGYTF.